The 15 T cell receptor beta chains given below trace back to one sample, sequenced in a study of shared clonotypes between healthy human individuals. TCRdb's copy holds only in-frame clones and misses some; the assay was immunoSEQ multiplex PCR. The top ten hold 10% to 15% of the sample, which has about half a million clones, around 80% seen once. The sample comprised PBMCs. The receptors stem from a woman in her forties in good health. Some clones in this sample may be carry-over from other donors' samples.

The V call is TRBV27, the J call TRBJ2-7; perhaps TRBD2 as D (5 bases). Between the trimmed V and J ends, which lost 4 bases and 4 bases, there was a span of 11 bases. The CDR3 runs 13 residues. Germline V gene sequence: CDR1 MNHEY, CDR2 SMNVEV (reference sequence). The CDR3 nucleotides are TGTGCCAGCAGTTCCCTAGGGAGATACGAGCAGTACTTC. The encoded protein is CASSSLGRYEQYF.

This rearrangement joins TRBV28 to TRBJ1-3; unclear D gene. From germline, CDR1 is MDHEN and CDR2 SYDVKM. V was clipped by 6 bases and J by 0 bases, with 12 bases between them. The CDR3 consists of 15 residues. The CDR3 region has the DNA TGTGCCAGCAGCAACAGACGAACCTCTGGAAACACCATATATTTT. Protein product: CASSNRRTSGNTIYF.

This clone turned up a few times. The chain carries TRBV2 and TRBJ2-5, with unresolved D. Trimming pared 7 bases from V and 0 bases from J, leaving 3 bases between. In germline, CDR1 is SNHLY, CDR2 FYNNEI. This CDR3 contains 11 residues. The CDR3 sequence is CASMYQETQYF. The CDR3 coding sequence is TGTGCCAGCATGTACCAAGAGACCCAGTACTTC. Drawing the rest from reference TRBV2 and TRBJ2-5, the complete variable domain is EPEVTQTPSHQVTQMGQEVILRCVPISNHLYFYWYRQILGQKVEFLVSFYNNEISEKSEIFDDQFSVERPDGSNFTLKIRSTKLEDSAMYFCASMYQETQYFGPGTRLLVL.

The chain carries TRBV29-1 and TRBJ1-3; D gene uncertain. Per the germline V gene, CDR1 is SQVTM and CDR2 is ANQGSEA. Trimming cost V 5 bases and J 0 bases, with 5 bases left between them. The CDR3 consists of 12 residues. The CDR3 DNA reads TGCAGCGTTTCCAGCTCTGGAAACACCATATATTTT. Translated: CSVSSSGNTIYF.

The DNA for the CDR3 is TGTGCCAGCTCACCAGAATCATCGGAGACCCAGTACTTC. Translation gives CASSPESSETQYF. V gene TRBV18 combines with J gene TRBJ2-5; the D is unclear. Per the germline V gene, CDR1 is KGHSH and CDR2 is LQKENI. V lost 2 bases and J 5 bases, leaving 9 bases between the germline ends. The CDR3 extends over 13 amino acids.

This chain's CDR3 is CASSSAAPLVRGANVLTF. The CDR3 coding sequence is TGTGCCAGCAGCTCAGCGGCCCCATTGGTTCGTGGGGCCAACGTCCTGACTTTC. The chain has TRBV13 and TRBJ2-6, with D perhaps matching TRBD2 (5 bases). The CDR3 covers 18 residues. Germline V gene sequence: CDR1 PRHDT, CDR2 FYEKMQ (reference sequence). Trimming took 4 bases from V and 3 from J, leaving 19 bases between them.

Worth noting for this clone: Other DNA variants within this sample encode the same CDR3. The chain combines TRBV18 with TRBJ2-1; D possibly uses TRBD1 or TRBD2 (5 bases each). The CDR3 has 13 residues. V was clipped by 2 bases and J by 7 bases, with 9 bases between them. Germline V lookup: CDR1 KGHSH, CDR2 LQKENI. The CDR3 nucleotides read TGTGCCAGCTCACCAGGGACGCCGAATGAGCAGTTCTTC. Protein: CASSPGTPNEQFF.

The gene calls are TRBV7-3 and TRBJ2-2; 8 bases are a match to TRBD1. The CDR3 length is 19 residues. J lost 4 bases, V lost 0 bases, and 13 bases had no gene match. The germline V gene has CDR1 SGHTA and CDR2 FQGTGA. In nucleotides, the CDR3 is TGTGCCAGCAGCTTAACGCCACCCCAGACAGGGGTTGCCACCGGGGAGCTGTTTTTT. This translates into CASSLTPPQTGVATGELFF.

This chain connects TRBV5-4 to TRBJ2-1, with 13 bases fitting TRBD2. This CDR3 has 15 amino acids. Unmatched junction bases numbered 2, after V lost 3 bases and J lost 5 bases. Germline CDR1 and CDR2: SGHNT and YYREEE (reference sequence). This CDR3 is CASSSGTSGNNEQFF. The CDR3 region has the DNA TGTGCCAGCAGCTCCGGGACTAGCGGGAACAATGAGCAGTTCTTC.

A word on this clone: The junction and the germline gene differ at one end; a read error may be behind it. This sample includes further DNA sequences coding for the same CDR3. The V and J genes are TRBV6-4 and TRBJ2-6; 9 bases align to TRBD1. This CDR3 is 17 amino acids long. Germline CDR1 MRHNA, CDR2 SNTAGT. The CDR3 protein is CASSPTGGSSGANVLTF. CDR3 coding DNA: TGCGCCAGCAGTCCGACAGGGGGGAGCTCTGGGGCCAACGTCCTGACTTTC.

This chain joins TRBV4-1 and TRBJ2-1, with TRBD2 as a possible D gene (5 bases). The CDR3 totals 15 residues. V lost 0 bases and J lost 4, with 10 bases in between. CDR1 MGHRA and CDR2 YSYEKL come from the germline V gene. DNA for the CDR3: TGCGCCAGCAGCCAAGATCCAGGCGGGTACAATGAGCAGTTCTTC. Encoded protein: CASSQDPGGYNEQFF.

The rearrangement uses TRBV16 and TRBJ1-3, with D unclear. Germline assignment: CDR1 KGHSY and CDR2 FQNENV. V gave up 0 bases and J gave up 1 base, with 7 bases separating them. The CDR3 runs to 15 residues. CDR3 DNA sequence: TGTGCCAGCAGCCAATCGGAGGTTTCTGGAAACACCATATATTTT. Translated, it gives CASSQSEVSGNTIYF.

The chain couples TRBV11-3 to TRBJ2-7; TRBD2 aligns across 11 bases. This CDR3 has 14 amino acids. V was clipped by 5 bases and J by 6 bases; unmatched bases: 6. Germline values: CDR1 SGHNT, CDR2 YENEEA. For the CDR3, the DNA is TGTGCCAGCAGCATCACTAGCGGGAGCTTCGAGCAGTACTTC. Translation: CASSITSGSFEQYF.

V gene TRBV5-4 combines with J gene TRBJ2-7, with TRBD2 as a possible D gene (6 bases). Germline V gene data show CDR1 as SGHNT and CDR2 as YYREEE (reference sequence). The CDR3 runs 14 residues. Trimming stripped 4 bases from V and 0 bases from J, with 11 bases between. CDR3 protein: CASSHDGSSYEQYF. The CDR3 nucleotides read TGTGCCAGCAGCCATGACGGGAGCTCCTACGAGCAGTACTTC.

The V call is TRBV6-1, the J call TRBJ2-6; 8 bases line up with TRBD1. The CDR3 is 14 amino acids. Germline CDR1 is MNHNS and CDR2 is SASEGT. Trimming at V came to 4 bases and at J to 9 bases, leaving 5 bases not matched to a gene. The CDR3 DNA sequence: TGTGCCAGCAGTGCTGACAGGGGTGGCAACGTCCTGACTTTC. It encodes CASSADRGGNVLTF.